This TCR beta chain appears in the sequencing data of a study of T cells in localized non-small cell lung cancer. Using immunoSEQ multiplex PCR, the repertoire was profiled, and TCRdb retains in-frame clones only, with some absent. The sample lists 6,400 or so clones; around 40% were seen once. This clone is medium-sized (0.01 to 0.1%). Its cognate antigen is unknown. Germline loops: CDR1 SGHNT, CDR2 YENEEA. The CDR3 runs to 15 residues. V was cut by 5 bases and J by 5 bases, with 13 bases left in between. Broader study findings: Appearing in adjacent lung were a median approximately 50 of the top 100 tumor clones. Longer overall survival associated with higher blood T cell density; shorter survival with higher adjacent-lung clonality. It remains possible that heterogeneity exists, since only one tumor region was sequenced. Uninvolved adjacent lung had higher T cell clonality than tumor and all other tissues.

This material consisted of lung tumor tissue, taken before any cancer treatment. This TCR was recovered from a man aged 40 to 70 with stage III lung adenocarcinoma. The gene calls are TRBV11-3 and TRBJ1-6; no clear D gene. CDR3 DNA: TGTGCCAGCAGCACCCGACCGGCGGATAATTCACCCCTCCACTTT. Protein product: CASSTRPADNSPLHF. The entire variable domain, with the rest obtained from reference TRBV11-3 and TRBJ1-6, is as follows: EAGVVQSPRYKIIEKKQPVAFWCNPISGHNTLYWYLQNLGQGPELLIRYENEEAVDDSQLPKDRFSAERLKGVDSTLKIQPAELGDSAVYLCASSTRPADNSPLHFGNGTRLTVT.